Below are 20 T cell receptor beta chains sequenced from a single sample in a study of shared clonotypes between healthy human individuals. Profiled with immunoSEQ multiplex PCR; TCRdb holds only in-frame clones, not every one. The sample shows approximately 95,000 clones, 67% of them seen only once. Sequenced sample: memory CD8+ T cells sorted from blood. The subset: CD45RO+ cells pooled with CCR7-negative TemRA cells. These receptors were taken from a man aged 25-45 years in good health.

As concerns this clone: Distinct nucleotide sequences in the sample also encode this CDR3. The chain couples TRBV7-2 to TRBJ2-5; 9 bases agree with TRBD1. The CDR3 is made up of 13 amino acids. V shed 5 bases and J 5 bases; nucleotides not matched to a gene: 3. Germline V gene data show CDR1 as SGHTA and CDR2 as FQGNSA. Here the CDR3 reads CASSPGTGETQYF. CDR3 in DNA: TGTGCCAGCAGCCCAGGGACAGGGGAGACCCAGTACTTC.

The chain is built from TRBV4-2 and TRBJ2-1; a possible D gene is TRBD2 (5 bases). Looked up from germline, CDR1 is LGHNA and CDR2 is YNFKEQ. This CDR3 has 15 residues. The ends were cut back, 2 bases at V and 4 bases at J, with 12 bases in the middle. CDR3 coding DNA: TGTGCCAGCAGCCAATTCAGCGGTCCATACAATGAGCAGTTCTTC. Its translation: CASSQFSGPYNEQFF.

This chain connects TRBV5-1 to TRBJ1-1, with D possibly TRBD1 on 5 matching bases. Trimming cost V 2 bases and J 1 base, with 9 bases left between them. The CDR3 runs 14 residues. Per germline, CDR1 SGHRS and CDR2 YFSETQ. CDR3 sequence reads: CASSLHGANTEAFF. CDR3 sequence (DNA): TGCGCCAGCAGCTTACACGGGGCGAACACTGAAGCTTTCTTT.

The chain combines TRBV5-1 with TRBJ2-1, with 8 bases lining up with TRBD1. This CDR3 contains 16 residues. The V and J ends lost 4 bases and 5 bases, in that order; junction bases with no gene match: 11. Germline V gene data show CDR1 as SGHRS and CDR2 as YFSETQ. The CDR3, as DNA: TGCGCCAGCAGCCCGCAGGGGGCGGGAAGGGACAATGAGCAGTTCTTC. Its protein product is CASSPQGAGRDNEQFF.

J is TRBJ2-7 and V is TRBV18; the D call may be TRBD1 or TRBD2 (6 bases each). V lost 6 bases to trimming and J lost 3 bases, with 18 bases between them. CDR1 and CDR2 (germline): KGHSH, LQKENI. The CDR3 has 15 residues. The CDR3 region is CASSLRGVPFYEQYF. In nucleotides, the CDR3 is TGTGCCAGCTCGCTGAGGGGGGTGCCCTTCTACGAGCAGTACTTC.

The DNA for the CDR3 is TGTGCCAGCAGACAGGGGCCCCAGCATTTT. Protein sequence: CASRQGPQHF. The J gene is TRBJ1-5, the V gene TRBV21-1; TRBD1 was called by the table and not checked on the DNA. TRBV21-1 is recorded as a pseudogene. The CDR3 is 10 residues long.

The chain carries TRBV19 and TRBJ1-1, with D uncertain. V lost 3 bases, J lost 11 bases, and 10 bases lay in between. Germline CDR1 LNHDA, CDR2 SQIVND (reference sequence). The CDR3 has 11 residues. CDR3 sequence reads: CASSISGSAFF. CDR3 sequence (DNA): TGTGCCAGTAGTATTTCGGGAAGTGCTTTCTTT.

The chain has TRBV27 and TRBJ2-3; the match to TRBD2 covers 8 bases. Germline CDR1 and CDR2: MNHEY and SMNVEV (reference sequence). The J segment lost 3 bases and the V segment lost 6 bases, leaving 5 bases of the junction unmatched. The CDR3 sequence is 14 residues long. In DNA, the CDR3 is TGTGCCAGCAGCGAACTAGCGGCAACAGATACGCAGTATTTT. As protein: CASSELAATDTQYF.

This chain uses TRBV28 with TRBJ2-7; D not certain. V was trimmed by 6 bases and J by 7 bases, leaving 16 bases between them. The CDR3 has 13 amino acids. Germline CDR1 MDHEN, CDR2 SYDVKM. The CDR3, as DNA: TGTGCCAGCAGCTACCCCTTAACTGGAGAGCAGTACTTC. It is translated as CASSYPLTGEQYF.

In the case of this clone: This likely traces to a read error, being one base from a far larger clone. The chain combines TRBV27 with TRBJ2-2, with D possibly being TRBD1 (6 bases). The V gene's germline CDR1 is MNHEY and CDR2 SMNVEV (reference sequence). The CDR3 totals 15 residues. In DNA, the CDR3 is TGTGCCAGCAGACCAGGGACAAGCATCACCGGGGAGCTGGTTTTT. Its translation: CASRPGTSITGELVF.

With regard to this clone: A junction boundary mismatches the germline segment, possibly from a read error. The chain combines TRBV7-1 with TRBJ1-2; no firm D call. TRBV7-1 is reported as an ORF; its role is uncertain. The CDR3 spans 15 residues. CDR3 nucleotides: TGTGCCAGCAGCCTCGATTTTCACGAGGGAAAGACCTATGGCTTC. Protein sequence: CASSLDFHEGKTYGF.

The J gene is TRBJ2-7, the V gene TRBV15; weak D call: TRBD1 (6 bases). The V end was cut by 5 bases, the J end by 2 bases, with 16 bases between. The CDR3 contains 15 residues. Germline-derived CDR1 and CDR2 are LNHNV and YYDKDF (reference sequence). In DNA, the CDR3 is TGTGCCACCAGCTCCCGGACAGACAGAACCTACGAGCAGTACTTC. Translation: CATSSRTDRTYEQYF.

The chain recombines TRBV2 with TRBJ2-5, with 13 bases fitting TRBD2. The germline CDR1 and CDR2 sequences are SNHLY and FYNNEI. This CDR3 has 16 amino acids. J lost 3 bases, V lost 5 bases, and 6 bases had no gene match. CDR3 amino acids: CASSPRTSGSEETQYF. DNA for the CDR3: TGTGCCAGCAGTCCCCGGACTAGCGGGAGTGAAGAGACCCAGTACTTC. Based on the CDR3 plus reference TRBV2 and TRBJ2-5, the full variable domain is EPEVTQTPSHQVTQMGQEVILRCVPISNHLYFYWYRQILGQKVEFLVSFYNNEISEKSEIFDDQFSVERPDGSNFTLKIRSTKLEDSAMYFCASSPRTSGSEETQYFGPGTRLLVL.

This clone was counted once. The CDR3 is CASSARDRLYGYTF. In DNA form, the CDR3 reads TGTGCCAGCAGCGCACGGGACAGACTTTATGGCTACACCTTC. The chain recombines TRBV7-9 with TRBJ1-2; 7 bases match TRBD1. The CDR3 has 14 residues. Germline assignment: CDR1 SEHNR and CDR2 FQNEAQ (reference sequence). V lost 5 bases and J lost 5; bases outside the gene matches: 8.

The chain has TRBV25-1 and TRBJ1-1, with D possibly matching TRBD1 (6 bases). CDR1 and CDR2 (germline): MGHDK, SYGVNS. CDR3 length equals 13 residues. The V and J ends lost 4 bases and 1 base respectively, with 7 bases between them. CDR3: CASSGGGNTEAFF. The DNA for the CDR3 is TGTGCCAGCAGTGGAGGGGGGAACACTGAAGCTTTCTTT.

The rearrangement uses TRBV29-1 and TRBJ2-4, with D unresolved. Trimming stripped 1 base from V and 7 bases from J, with 11 bases between. The V gene's germline CDR1 is SQVTM and CDR2 ANQGSEA. CDR3 size: 13 residues. Here the CDR3 DNA reads TGCAGCGTTGAAGTCGGCCGTAAGAACATTCAGTACTTC. Protein sequence: CSVEVGRKNIQYF.

J is TRBJ2-7 and V is TRBV5-5, with 10 bases fitting TRBD2. Per the germline V gene, CDR1 is SGHKS and CDR2 is YYEKEE (reference sequence). V shed 0 bases and J 2 bases; nucleotides not matched to a gene: 5. The CDR3 covers 16 residues. CDR3 nucleotide sequence: TGTGCCAGCAGCTTGGACCTAGCGGGAGCTCCCTACGAGCAGTACTTC. Its translation is CASSLDLAGAPYEQYF.

The chain employs TRBV28 and TRBJ1-2; D unresolved. The V gene lost 8 bases and the J gene lost 1 base, with 5 bases spanning the gap. This CDR3 has 11 residues. Looked up from germline, CDR1 is MDHEN and CDR2 is SYDVKM. This CDR3 reads CASVNNYGYTF. CDR3 nucleotide sequence: TGTGCCAGCGTTAATAACTATGGCTACACCTTC.

V and J are TRBV7-8 and TRBJ2-2, with TRBD2 matching 8 bases. The V gene end was trimmed by 5 bases and the J gene end by 1 base; junction bases not matched to a gene: 9. Germline V gene lookup returns CDR1 SGHVS and CDR2 FQNEAQ. This CDR3 has 17 amino acids. DNA of the CDR3: TGTGCCAGCAGCCGCGCCGCGGCGGGAGGGAACACCGGGGAGCTGTTTTTT. As protein: CASSRAAAGGNTGELFF.

The chain employs TRBV25-1 and TRBJ2-5; possibly TRBD2 for D (6 bases). V lost 5 bases, J lost 0 bases, and 13 bases lay in between. Germline-derived CDR1 and CDR2 are MGHDK and SYGVNS. This CDR3 has 15 amino acids. The CDR3 DNA reads TGTGCCAGCAGTCCCCACCGGACTAACCAAGAGACCCAGTACTTC. As protein: CASSPHRTNQETQYF.